This T cell receptor beta chain was identified during a study of shared clonotypes between healthy human individuals (dated by TCRdb to the early 2020s). Notes on the research overall: The cohort comprised a couple of women and a few men aged 18 to 49 years. Leukapheresis yielded between about 0.94 and 9.5 billion PBMCs per donor. To estimate repertoire size and how much clonotypes are shared between individuals, the study performed deep sequencing of blood TCR repertoires from a few healthy adults. Libraries were prepared and TCR repertoires were sequenced by different laboratories using diverse techniques, in order to increase sequencing depth and limit assay-specific biases. For each donor, CD4 naive and CD4 memory were each run on three plates, CD8 naive on two plates, and CD8 memory on one plate.

Beyond this particular receptor, the publication reports: Naive subsets generally had larger estimated clonotype richness than memory subsets. The small number of donors limited the genetic and exposure-history diversity represented. Sampling was restricted to blood, and TCR repertoires in tissue are likely to differ from TCR repertoires in blood. Roughly 5.2% of naive CD4, 3% to 4% of naive CD8, 2.3% of memory CD4, and 0.35% to 0.5% of memory CD8 clonotypes were shared across several donors. Based on pairwise subsampling, the degree of clonotype sharing among donors was expected to be affected by sequencing depth. Incomplete sequencing was indicated by rarefaction of sorted-subset datasets, despite the large sequencing depth. Clonotypes shared by all four sorted-subset donors showed higher generation probabilities than non-shared clonotypes.

The CDR3 measures 16 amino acids from cysteine to phenylalanine. Only the CDR3 portion is preserved as DNA: 48 bases, with reading frame beginning at the first base. V has 3 bases trimmed and J has 2 bases trimmed; junction bases matching no gene number 9. The germline V gene provides CDR1 SNHLY and CDR2 FYNNEI. This clone was seen once. There is no known antigen for this receptor. Per-nucleotide qualities are absent, and no much larger clonotype sits a single base away. Using the deep immunoSEQ assay, multiplex PCR amplified TCR CDR3 regions from genomic DNA. For each cell subset, the extracted genomic DNA was distributed evenly across all wells of several immunoSEQ 96-well plates, and each plate served as one replicate. For sorted subsets, about 200 ng genomic DNA, equal to approximately 30,000 T cell genomes, was loaded into each replicate PCR. Purified libraries were quantified with a Qubit 3.0 fluorometer, sized on a Bioanalyzer 2100, and re-quantified with the KAPA Library Quantification kit. Every immunoSEQ 96-well plate was sequenced on a separate single-read 150-cycle Illumina NextSeq 550 flow cell. Per the source publication's procedure: Because the immunoSEQ output included only junctional sequences and no quality scores, the filtering could not be the same as the filtering used for full-length reads. To assign V/J genes and CDR3, sequences were annotated against IMGT germline references using PyIR, a Python wrapper for IgBLAST v1.9. Reads were removed for weak V/J assignments (E-value above 1e-6), missing CDR3, stop codons, out-of-frame junctions, or ambiguous translated residues. V3J clonotypes were defined as sequences sharing an identical inferred V gene, J gene, and CDR3 amino acid sequence. To compute the percentage overlap between repertoires, the number of shared unique clonotypes was divided by the size of the smaller repertoire. Three approaches were used to assess repertoire richness: RTK rarefaction, the Chao1 estimator, and Recon v2.1 estimates of unobserved clonotypes. Generation probabilities were computed with OLGA for all TCRbeta clonotypes obtained by the gDNA method from four donors. TCRdb obtained this table from immuneACCESS and retained in-frame rearrangements with V and J assigned. These tables miss some clones; where compared with another copy, unresolved V genes account for less than half of the shortfall, and the remainder is unexplained. That table supplies the V and J calls and clone size; D and trimming were determined from the DNA. The sample records about 1 million clones, approximately 70% of which are singletons. Over 1.3% of the sample is held by the ten biggest clonotypes.

The donors were healthy, HIV-negative adults who had no recently reported acute infections or vaccinations. All donors were Caucasian adults living in Nashville, Tennessee, USA. CD4+ T cells were enriched through magnetic negative selection, after which naive cells were positively selected on CD45RA and the remaining negative fraction served as the memory subset. Blood was obtained by leukapheresis, after which PBMCs were separated by Ficoll-Histopaque density gradient centrifugation and cryopreserved in liquid nitrogen vapor phase. Analytical flow cytometry was used to check the purity and quantity of each magnetically sorted T cell population. Genomic DNA was isolated from each sorted fraction and quantified by UV absorbance on a Nanodrop 2000c.

Recombination joined TRBV2 with TRBJ2-7; TRBD2 aligns with 8 central bases. Source material: memory CD4+ T cells sorted from blood. The sample's cell subset or site label is to be understood as: CD45RA-negative fraction. The TCR was taken from a man aged 18 to 30 in good health. CDR3 region: CASSEGKRGPTYEQYF. The DNA sequence is TGTGCCAGCAGTGAGGGGAAGCGGGGGCCTACCTACGAGCAGTACTTC.